Each of the 25 T cell receptor beta chains below was sequenced from the same sample in a study of yellow fever vaccine responses in identical twins. TCRdb re-called the RT-PCR reads through MiXCR, storing one row per CDR3 protein. The table includes 1,500 to 2,000 distinct CDR3 sequences, 84% detected once. This material consisted of T cells from blood (PBMCs), unsorted or a sorted subset (not recorded which), taken before or after yellow fever vaccination (not recorded which). The source is a female donor who received the yellow fever vaccine.

This sequence joins TRBV7-9 and TRBJ2-7; no clear D gene. The length of the CDR3 is 15 residues. Germline CDR1 SEHNR, CDR2 FQNEAQ (reference sequence). Trimming pared 0 bases from V and 2 bases from J, leaving 11 bases between. The CDR3 nucleotides are TGTGCCAGCAGCTTAGCCAATGCAGGAGCCTACGAGCAGTACGTC. Its protein is CASSLANAGAYEQYV.

The chain recombines TRBV20-1 with TRBJ2-7; possibly TRBD2 for D (6 bases). The CDR3 contains 15 residues. Germline V gene lookup returns CDR1 DFQATT and CDR2 SNEGSKA (reference sequence). Trimming cost V 5 bases and J 0 bases, with 17 bases left between them. The CDR3, as DNA: TGCAGTGCTTACTCGAGCGGGCAGAGCTCCTACGAGCAGTACTTC. Translation gives CSAYSSGQSSYEQYF.

The CDR3 DNA reads TGTGCCAGTAGCCGCACAGGGGGGAATCAGCCCCAGCATTTT. Its protein is CASSRTGGNQPQHF. The chain joins TRBV19 to TRBJ1-5; 8 nucleotides align to TRBD1. This CDR3 has 14 residues. V shed 6 bases, J shed 4 bases, and the junction held 5 bases outside the gene matches. The V gene's germline CDR1 is LNHDA and CDR2 SQIVND (reference sequence).

V usage is TRBV11-1 and J usage is TRBJ2-2, with D possibly matching TRBD2 (6 bases). This CDR3 comprises 15 residues. V was pared by 1 base and J by 0 bases, with 6 bases between. Germline V lookup: CDR1 SGHAT, CDR2 FQDESV (reference sequence). This chain's CDR3 is CASSLGLANTGELFF. CDR3 DNA: TGTGCCAGCAGCTTAGGACTAGCGAACACCGGGGAGCTGTTTTTT.

The chain is built from TRBV15 and TRBJ2-3; no definite D call. Germline CDR1 LNHNV, CDR2 YYDKDF (reference sequence). V gave up 5 bases and J gave up 3 bases, with 9 bases separating them. The CDR3 sequence is 13 residues long. The CDR3 region is CATSQRRTDTQYF. The CDR3 coding sequence is TGTGCCACCAGCCAACGCCGGACAGATACGCAGTATTTT.

This clonotype was seen more than once but under ten times. The chain couples TRBV2 to TRBJ1-5; D is ambiguous. The germline V and J ends were trimmed by 4 bases and 8 bases, with 12 bases remaining between them. The CDR3 has 13 residues. Germline CDR1 and CDR2: SNHLY and FYNNEI. CDR3 coding DNA: TGTGCCAGCAGTGTTGGGTGGATTGAGCCCCAGCATTTT. As protein: CASSVGWIEPQHF.

This sequence joins TRBV12-3 or TRBV12-4 and TRBJ2-3; 10 bases map to TRBD1. V shed 0 bases and J 3 bases; nucleotides not matched to a gene: 0. This CDR3 contains 15 residues. CDR3 residues: CASSLAGQGTDTQYF. The CDR3 nucleotides read TGTGCCAGCAGTTTAGCGGGACAGGGGACAGATACGCAGTATTTT.

The V and J genes are TRBV4-1 and TRBJ1-2; D unclear. Between the trimmed V and J ends, which lost 0 bases and 1 base, there was a span of 18 bases. The CDR3 has 18 residues. Germline V CDR1 and CDR2: MGHRA, YSYEKL. DNA of the CDR3: TGCGCCAGCAGCCAAGAATGGGGTGGTGGGGAAATTAACTATGGCTACACCTTC. Translation gives CASSQEWGGGEINYGYTF.

This clonotype has a handful of counts. This rearrangement joins TRBV11-1 to TRBJ1-4; D not certain. Germline CDR1 and CDR2: SGHAT and FQDESV (reference sequence). The CDR3 spans 14 residues. Trimming took 3 bases from V and 0 from J, leaving 5 bases between them. The CDR3 nucleotides are TGTGCCAGCAGCTTGCAGACAACTAATGAAAAACTGTTTTTT. As protein: CASSLQTTNEKLFF. The variable domain in full, with the rest retrieved from reference TRBV11-1 and TRBJ1-4, is EAEVAQSPRYKITEKSQAVAFWCDPISGHATLYWYRQILGQGPELLVQFQDESVVDDSQLPKDRFSAERLKGVDSTLKIQPAELGDSAMYLCASSLQTTNEKLFFGSGTQLSVL.

The chain recombines TRBV4-3 with TRBJ1-5; maybe TRBD1 (6 bases). The CDR3 is 16 amino acids. Between the trimmed V and J ends, which lost 2 bases and 1 base, there was a span of 12 bases. Germline CDR1 and CDR2: LGHNA and YSLEER. CDR3 nucleotide sequence: TGCGCCAGCAGCCAATACAGGGTTTTGAGCAATCAGCCCCAGCATTTT. This translates into CASSQYRVLSNQPQHF.

This clonotype showed up just once. The chain carries TRBV6-2 or TRBV6-3 and TRBJ1-2, with D unresolved. The CDR3 length is 14 residues. Between the trimmed V and J ends, which lost 5 bases and 5 bases, there was a span of 15 bases. In germline, CDR1 is MNHEY, CDR2 SVGEGT. The CDR3 region is CASSNHLGPYGYTF. In DNA form, the CDR3 reads TGTGCCAGCAGTAACCATCTCGGACCGTATGGCTACACCTTC.

The J gene is TRBJ2-5, the V gene TRBV7-3, with no clear D. V shed 4 bases and J shed 0 bases, with 3 bases lying between them. The germline CDR1 and CDR2 sequences are SGHTA and FQGTGA. The CDR3 is 12 residues long. The CDR3 sequence is CASSSDQETQYF. CDR3 in DNA: TGTGCCAGCAGCTCGGACCAAGAGACCCAGTACTTC.

The chain uses TRBV11-3 and TRBJ2-1; 7 nucleotides match TRBD1. The CDR3 has 16 amino acids. The germline V gene has CDR1 SGHNT and CDR2 YENEEA. J was trimmed by 0 bases and V by 3 bases; bases with no gene match: 5. This CDR3 is CASSLGQRSSYNEQFF. For the CDR3, the DNA is TGTGCCAGCAGCTTGGGACAGAGGAGCTCCTACAATGAGCAGTTCTTC.

The rearrangement joins TRBV6-4 to TRBJ2-1; a weak D match, TRBD1 (5 bases). Germline loops: CDR1 MRHNA, CDR2 SNTAGT. V gave up 0 bases and J gave up 7 bases, with 13 bases separating them. The CDR3 has 15 residues. CDR3 coding DNA: TGTGCCAGCAGTGACTCGAGCCAGGGTGGGAATGAGCAGTTCTTC. Translated: CASSDSSQGGNEQFF.

The chain is built from TRBV3-1 and TRBJ2-3, with a tentative D call TRBD1 (5 bases). CDR1 and CDR2 from the germline V gene are LGHDT and YNNKEL (reference sequence). CDR3 length equals 15 residues. V lost 0 bases and J lost 1, with 8 bases in between. The CDR3 coding sequence is TGTGCCAGCAGCCAAGAAGGGGTCCGCACAGATACGCAGTATTTT. This translates into CASSQEGVRTDTQYF.

V gene TRBV6-1 combines with J gene TRBJ1-5; D uncertain. This CDR3 spans 15 amino acids. Looked up from germline, CDR1 is MNHNS and CDR2 is SASEGT. The V and J ends lost 6 bases and 0 bases respectively, with 12 bases between them. The CDR3 DNA is TGTGCCAGCAGGGGCCAAGCAGTTAGCAATCAGCCCCAGCATTTT. Its translation: CASRGQAVSNQPQHF.

J is TRBJ2-7 and V is TRBV5-4; D is unresolved. This CDR3 contains 13 residues. Germline CDR1 and CDR2: SGHNT and YYREEE (reference sequence). The V gene lost 4 bases and the J gene lost 2 bases, with 10 bases spanning the gap. The CDR3 sequence: CASSPHPAYEQYF. Written as DNA, the CDR3 is TGTGCCAGCAGCCCCCACCCAGCCTACGAGCAGTACTTC.

This clonotype was seen once. V and J are TRBV12-3 or TRBV12-4 and TRBJ1-1, with TRBD1 as a possible D gene (6 bases). The germline V and J ends were trimmed by 7 bases and 0 bases, with 15 bases remaining between them. The CDR3 has 15 amino acids. Here the CDR3 DNA reads TGTGCCAGCATTCTATGGGGGACATTGAACACTGAAGCTTTCTTT. Amino acids: CASILWGTLNTEAFF.

This chain uses TRBV11-3 with TRBJ2-1; D is perhaps TRBD1 or TRBD2 (5 bases each). The CDR3 spans 15 residues. Germline CDR1 SGHNT, CDR2 YENEEA. V dropped 1 base and J dropped 8 bases, with 15 bases sitting between them. The CDR3 loop is CASSLGDPPGDEQFF. The DNA for the CDR3 is TGTGCCAGCAGCTTAGGGGACCCCCCGGGCGATGAGCAGTTCTTC.

This rearrangement joins TRBV10-3 to TRBJ1-2, with 8 bases lining up with TRBD1. This CDR3 is 17 amino acids long. V was pared by 1 base and J by 5 bases, with 12 bases of the junction left unmatched. CDR1 is ENHRY and CDR2 is SYGVKD in the germline V gene. The CDR3 sequence: CAISEFQGAIEEYGYTF. The CDR3 DNA reads TGTGCCATCAGTGAGTTCCAGGGGGCCATAGAAGAGTATGGCTACACCTTC.

CDR3 sequence reads: CAISESKSGTYNSPLHF. The CDR3 coding sequence is TGTGCCATCAGTGAGTCCAAGTCGGGGACCTATAATTCACCCCTCCACTTT. The chain links TRBV10-3 to TRBJ1-6; no definite D call. The V end was cut by 0 bases, the J end by 2 bases, with 11 bases between. This CDR3 has 17 amino acids. The V gene's germline CDR1 is ENHRY and CDR2 SYGVKD.

This chain uses TRBV25-1 with TRBJ2-1, with D perhaps TRBD2 (6 bases). Trimming took 4 bases from V and 4 from J, leaving 17 bases between them. CDR1 and CDR2 (germline): MGHDK, SYGVNS. The CDR3 spans 16 residues. This chain's CDR3 is CASSVMMGGDYNEQFF. CDR3 DNA: TGTGCCAGCAGTGTTATGATGGGAGGTGATTACAATGAGCAGTTCTTC.

V gene TRBV30 combines with J gene TRBJ1-2, with a tentative D call TRBD1 (5 bases). The CDR3 spans 12 residues. Germline V gene sequence: CDR1 GTSNPN, CDR2 SVGIG (reference sequence). Trimming took off 4 bases at V and 4 bases at J, with 10 bases between the two ends. The CDR3 sequence is CAWKDRLYGYTF. The DNA for the CDR3 is TGTGCCTGGAAAGACAGACTCTATGGCTACACCTTC.

The rearrangement joins TRBV7-9 to TRBJ1-1; no reliable D call. The germline V gene has CDR1 SEHNR and CDR2 FQNEAQ (reference sequence). Trimming removed 1 base at V and 4 bases at J, with 4 bases between. This CDR3 has 12 amino acids. The CDR3: CASSLGVTEAFF. DNA of the CDR3: TGTGCCAGCAGCTTAGGGGTCACTGAAGCTTTCTTT.

This chain links TRBV6-7 with TRBJ2-5; D is unresolved. TRBV6-7 is noted as an ORF with a role that remains uncertain. This CDR3 contains 14 residues. V lost 2 bases and J 5 bases, leaving 12 bases between the germline ends. The CDR3 DNA reads as TGTGCCAGCAGTTACAAGGCCCTCGGTGAGACCCAGTACTTC. This gives the protein CASSYKALGETQYF.